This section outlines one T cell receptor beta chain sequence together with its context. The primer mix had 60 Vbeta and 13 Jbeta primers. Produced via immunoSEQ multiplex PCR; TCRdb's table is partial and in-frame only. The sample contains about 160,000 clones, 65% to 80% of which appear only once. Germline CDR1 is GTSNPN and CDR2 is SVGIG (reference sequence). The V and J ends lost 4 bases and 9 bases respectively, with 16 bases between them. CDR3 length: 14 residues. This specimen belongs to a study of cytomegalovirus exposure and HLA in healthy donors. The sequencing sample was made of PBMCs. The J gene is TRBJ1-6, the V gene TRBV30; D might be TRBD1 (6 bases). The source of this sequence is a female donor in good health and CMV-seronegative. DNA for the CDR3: TGTGCCTGGATCCCGGAGACAGGACTTTCACCCCTCCACTTT. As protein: CAWIPETGLSPLHF.